This T cell receptor (beta chain) was profiled in a study of blood T cell repertoires in COVID-19. Study information: Acute and convalescent COVID-19 samples came from the United States, Italy and Spain. The analysed material was cDNA or gDNA that came from T cells, B-cell-depleted T cells, or PBMCs.

In the authors' methods: Counts of nucleated cells, estimated from reference gene primer amplification, were obtained. The repertoire was sequenced with immunoSEQ multiplex PCR; TCRdb's copy has only in-frame clones and lacks some. V and J calls and clone size are given by that table; D and trimming were obtained from the DNA. Of 140,000 to 150,000 clones in the sample, over 70% were seen once. The CDR3 totals 11 residues. V dropped 8 bases and J dropped 5 bases, with 9 bases sitting between them. This chain links TRBV23-1 with TRBJ2-5, with TRBD1 as a possible D gene (5 bases). TRBV23-1 carries the ORF label, with uncertain function. The source material was peripheral blood. The source of this sequence is a human donor in a cohort sampled during active COVID-19. CDR3 nucleotides: TGCGCCAGCTCTAAGGGGGAGACCCAGTACTTC. It encodes CASSKGETQYF.